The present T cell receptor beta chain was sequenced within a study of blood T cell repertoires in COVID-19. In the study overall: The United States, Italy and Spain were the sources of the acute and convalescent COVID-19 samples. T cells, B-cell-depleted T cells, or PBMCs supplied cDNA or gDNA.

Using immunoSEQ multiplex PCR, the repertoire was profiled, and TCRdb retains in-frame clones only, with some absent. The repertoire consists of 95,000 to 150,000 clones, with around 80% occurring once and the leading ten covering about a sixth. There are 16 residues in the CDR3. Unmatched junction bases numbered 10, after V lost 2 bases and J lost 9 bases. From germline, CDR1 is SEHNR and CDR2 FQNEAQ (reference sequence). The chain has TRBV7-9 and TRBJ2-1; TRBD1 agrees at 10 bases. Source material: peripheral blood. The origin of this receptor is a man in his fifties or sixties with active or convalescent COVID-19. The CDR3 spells CASSLTQIRTGGEQFF. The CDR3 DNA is TGTGCCAGCAGCTTAACCCAAATACGGACAGGGGGTGAGCAGTTCTTC.